The 23 T cell receptor beta chains below were found in one sample sequenced in a study of identical twins. TCRdb passed the 5' RACE reads through MiXCR, listing each CDR3 protein once. This table has about 530,000 distinct CDR3 sequences, about 22% appearing once. These sequences were also reported in another study, on yellow fever vaccine responses in identical twins.

What was sequenced was CD4+ T cells sorted from blood. Receptors originate from a woman between 18 and 30 years old in good health.

This chain connects TRBV29-1 to TRBJ2-1, with a weak D call TRBD2 (6 bases). V lost 4 bases to trimming and J lost 10 bases, with 17 bases between them. This CDR3 comprises 13 residues. Germline V gene data show CDR1 as SQVTM and CDR2 as ANQGSEA. CDR3 sequence (DNA): TGCAGCGTTGGGGGTACTACGGGGGAGGAGCAGTTCTTC. It translates to CSVGGTTGEEQFF.

The table lists this clonotype with a few counts. V and J are TRBV11-1 and TRBJ2-1, with D possibly being TRBD2 (5 bases). Germline assignment: CDR1 SGHAT and CDR2 FQDESV (reference sequence). The V gene lost 7 bases and the J gene lost 5 bases, with 27 bases spanning the gap. The length of the CDR3 is 18 residues. The CDR3 nucleotides read TGTGCCAGCACCGTGGCACCGGGGTCGAGACAAACGAACAATGAGCAGTTCTTC. This encodes CASTVAPGSRQTNNEQFF.

Ten or more counts support this clonotype. The rearrangement uses TRBV12-3 or TRBV12-4 and TRBJ2-1, with TRBD2 matching 9 bases. Trimming took 5 bases from V and 8 from J; bases not matched to a gene: 13. This CDR3 spans 16 amino acids. The CDR3 sequence is CASSLGDSGRGDEQFF. The CDR3 coding sequence is TGTGCCAGCAGTCTCGGGGATAGCGGGAGAGGCGATGAGCAGTTCTTC.

This clonotype was found many times. This sequence joins TRBV29-1 and TRBJ2-7, with a weak D call TRBD1 (5 bases). The germline V gene has CDR1 SQVTM and CDR2 ANQGSEA. Trimming stripped 4 bases from V and 3 bases from J, with 7 bases between. CDR3 length: 11 residues. As DNA, the CDR3 is TGCAGCGTTGGAGACAGCTACGAGCAGTACTTC. This sequence encodes CSVGDSYEQYF.

The DNA of the CDR3 is TGTGCCAGTAGTATAAATTTTGGGGGTTACGAGCAGTACTTC. Encoded protein: CASSINFGGYEQYF. The chain employs TRBV19 and TRBJ2-7; D assignment may be TRBD1 or TRBD2 (5 bases each). The CDR3 runs to 14 residues. V shed 2 bases and J shed 4 bases, with 12 bases lying between them. Germline CDR1 reads LNHDA; CDR2 reads SQIVND (reference sequence).

This chain connects TRBV25-1 to TRBJ2-5, with 11 bases fitting TRBD1. Trimming cost V 9 bases and J 4 bases; bases outside gene matches: 13. Germline lookup yields CDR1 MGHDK and CDR2 SYGVNS. The CDR3 consists of 16 residues. In DNA form, the CDR3 reads TGTGCCAGTAGAGAGGGTCCGGGACAGGGGGGAGAGACCCAGTACTTC. Protein: CASREGPGQGGETQYF.

The rearrangement links TRBV6-1 to TRBJ1-5; possible D gene TRBD1, 6 bases. V lost 6 bases to trimming and J lost 6 bases, with 15 bases between them. CDR3 length equals 14 residues. Germline lookup yields CDR1 MNHNS and CDR2 SASEGT. The CDR3 is CASSLTPRGQPQHF. For the CDR3, the DNA is TGTGCCAGCAGCCTTACGCCCAGGGGTCAGCCCCAGCATTTT.

This clonotype has a count of ten or more. V usage is TRBV20-1 and J usage is TRBJ2-3; D call uncertain. This CDR3 is 15 amino acids long. Germline V gene lookup returns CDR1 DFQATT and CDR2 SNEGSKA (reference sequence). Trimming pared 2 bases from V and 0 bases from J, leaving 12 bases between. The CDR3 spells CSARRVAPSTDTQYF. The CDR3 nucleotides read TGCAGTGCTAGAAGAGTGGCACCTAGCACAGATACGCAGTATTTT.

This clonotype was found a few times. The chain combines TRBV5-1 with TRBJ2-7; D might be TRBD2 (5 bases). This CDR3 is built from 14 residues. Trimming took 4 bases from V and 3 from J, leaving 14 bases between them. Germline assignment: CDR1 SGHRS and CDR2 YFSETQ. CDR3 in DNA: TGCGCCAGCAGCCCCTTAGTAGCGAGCTACGAGCAGTACTTC. Translating gives CASSPLVASYEQYF.

This clonotype has just a few counts. The rearrangement uses TRBV4-1 and TRBJ2-3, with 8 bases identical to TRBD1. The J segment lost 6 bases and the V segment lost 4 bases, leaving 15 bases of the junction unmatched. Germline CDR1 MGHRA, CDR2 YSYEKL. The CDR3 covers 17 residues. The CDR3 DNA is TGCGCCAGCAGCCTAAGATCAGGGGCAGGGGGCAAGGATACGCAGTATTTT. Translation gives CASSLRSGAGGKDTQYF.

The chain is built from TRBV11-2 and TRBJ2-2, with 9 bases lining up with TRBD2. This CDR3 spans 19 amino acids. Trimming took 3 bases from V and 0 from J; bases not matched to a gene: 11. CDR1 and CDR2 from the germline V gene are SGHAT and FQNNGV. CDR3 in amino acids: CASSFGTSKRTANTGELFF. The CDR3, as DNA: TGTGCCAGCAGCTTCGGGACTAGCAAGAGGACGGCGAACACCGGGGAGCTGTTTTTT.

This clonotype was picked up a small number of times. This chain connects TRBV29-1 to TRBJ2-5, with TRBD1 as a possible D gene (6 bases). Between the trimmed V and J ends, which lost 6 bases and 6 bases, there was a span of 14 bases. CDR1 and CDR2 (germline): SQVTM, ANQGSEA. The CDR3 consists of 12 residues. CDR3 sequence reads: CSVGAGEQTQYF. As DNA, the CDR3 is TGCAGCGTGGGGGCAGGGGAGCAGACCCAGTACTTC.

This clonotype was seen a few times. V usage is TRBV20-1 and J usage is TRBJ2-1; tentative D call: TRBD2 (7 bases). The length of the CDR3 is 12 residues. Trimming took 3 bases from V and 8 from J, leaving 11 bases between them. Germline V gene sequence: CDR1 DFQATT, CDR2 SNEGSKA (reference sequence). CDR3 loop: CSASGGPHEQFF. The CDR3 DNA is TGCAGTGCTAGCGGGGGGCCCCATGAGCAGTTCTTC.

This clonotype was found a few times. This chain joins TRBV6-1 and TRBJ2-1; D is undetermined. V was shortened by 2 bases and J by 9 bases, with 17 bases between the two germline ends. The CDR3 is 15 residues long. In germline, CDR1 is MNHNS, CDR2 SASEGT. CDR3 region: CASSERDPPYSEQFF. The CDR3 bases are TGTGCCAGCAGTGAACGAGACCCACCGTATAGTGAGCAGTTCTTC.

The CDR3 DNA sequence: TGTGCCAGCAGCACCTACAACTACTTCCAGGGCACGTCCGATGAGCAGTTCTTC. Its protein is CASSTYNYFQGTSDEQFF. V and J are TRBV11-1 and TRBJ2-1; a weak D match, TRBD1 (5 bases). Trimming pared 5 bases from V and 8 bases from J, leaving 28 bases between. CDR1 and CDR2 (germline): SGHAT, FQDESV (reference sequence). The CDR3 sequence is 18 residues long.

Details on this clonotype: An end of the junction does not agree with germline; a read error may underlie this. The V gene is TRBV6-1, the J gene TRBJ1-1; tentatively, D is TRBD1 (6 bases). Germline V lookup: CDR1 MNHNS, CDR2 SASEGT. CDR3 length: 14 amino acids. Here the CDR3 reads CASRSQQGSTEASF. CDR3 bases: TGTGCCAGCCGATCCCAACAGGGTAGCACTGAAGCTTCCTTT.

J is TRBJ1-1 and V is TRBV5-1; D is unresolved. This CDR3 has 17 amino acids. Trimming took off 4 bases at V and 5 bases at J, with 24 bases between the two ends. CDR1 is SGHRS and CDR2 is YFSETQ in the germline V gene. The CDR3 loop reads CASSPIPGRTLGTEAFF. Here the CDR3 DNA reads TGCGCCAGCAGCCCTATTCCGGGCAGGACGCTGGGGACTGAAGCTTTCTTT.

The chain joins TRBV7-9 to TRBJ1-5; 9 bases agree with TRBD1. The CDR3 loop spans 14 amino acids. The junction had 3 bases not matched to a gene; V was cut back by 5 bases and J by 4 bases. CDR1 is SEHNR, CDR2 FQNEAQ, per germline (reference sequence). Here the CDR3 DNA reads TGTGCCAGCAGCGATGGACAGGGGAATCAGCCCCAGCATTTT. Protein: CASSDGQGNQPQHF.

The CDR3 reads CASSYWGLATDNEQFF. CDR3 nucleotides: TGTGCCAGCAGTTACTGGGGGCTAGCCACAGACAATGAGCAGTTCTTC. V usage is TRBV6-5 and J usage is TRBJ2-1; D might be TRBD1 (6 bases). V gave up 1 base and J gave up 5 bases, with 15 bases separating them. Germline CDR1 is MNHEY and CDR2 is SVGAGI. The CDR3 sequence is 16 residues long.

This clonotype was counted only a few times. The genes are TRBV7-7 and TRBJ2-1, with 10 nucleotides matching TRBD2. The trim removed 1 base at V and 5 bases at J, leaving 5 bases unmatched. The CDR3 is 16 amino acids. Germline V gene sequence: CDR1 SSHAT, CDR2 FNYEAQ (reference sequence). In nucleotides, the CDR3 is TGTGCCAGCAGCTTAGGTTTTAGCGGGGGGAACAATGAGCAGTTCTTC. This gives the protein CASSLGFSGGNNEQFF.

The J gene is TRBJ2-3, the V gene TRBV28; the D is unclear. The germline V and J ends were trimmed by 4 bases and 0 bases, with 8 bases remaining between them. The CDR3 covers 14 residues. In germline, CDR1 is MDHEN, CDR2 SYDVKM. The CDR3 coding sequence is TGTGCCAGCAGTTGGGCCCCTAGCACAGATACGCAGTATTTT. Its translation: CASSWAPSTDTQYF.

This clonotype was seen only a few times. The CDR3 protein is CSAKNRFNEKLFF. The CDR3 DNA sequence: TGCAGTGCTAAAAATAGATTTAATGAAAAACTGTTTTTT. V gene TRBV20-1 combines with J gene TRBJ1-4, with no clear D. The CDR3 has 13 amino acids. From germline, CDR1 is DFQATT and CDR2 SNEGSKA (reference sequence). V lost 4 bases to trimming and J lost 4 bases, with 10 bases between them.

This chain joins TRBV12-3 or TRBV12-4 and TRBJ2-2; weak D call: TRBD1 (6 bases). Trimming took 5 bases from V and 4 from J, leaving 11 bases between them. The CDR3 sequence is 14 residues long. The CDR3 nucleotides are TGTGCCAGCAGTCCCTACAGGGTCACCGGGGAGCTGTTTTTT. Its translation is CASSPYRVTGELFF.